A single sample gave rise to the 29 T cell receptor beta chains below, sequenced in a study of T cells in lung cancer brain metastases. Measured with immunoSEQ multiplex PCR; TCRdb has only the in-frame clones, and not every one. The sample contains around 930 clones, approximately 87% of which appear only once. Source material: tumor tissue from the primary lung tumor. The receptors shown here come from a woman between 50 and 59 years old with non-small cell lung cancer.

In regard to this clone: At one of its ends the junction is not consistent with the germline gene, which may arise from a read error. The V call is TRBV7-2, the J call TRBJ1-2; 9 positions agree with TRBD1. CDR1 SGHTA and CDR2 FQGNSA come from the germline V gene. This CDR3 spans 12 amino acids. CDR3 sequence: CASSPGTGRPAF. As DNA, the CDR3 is TGTGCCAGCAGCCCTGGGACAGGGCGGCCGGCCTTC.

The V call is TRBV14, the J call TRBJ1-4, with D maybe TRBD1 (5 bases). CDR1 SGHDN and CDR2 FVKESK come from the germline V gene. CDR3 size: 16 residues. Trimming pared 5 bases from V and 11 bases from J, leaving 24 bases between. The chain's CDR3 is CASSAITGTAMMKLFF. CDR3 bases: TGTGCCAGCAGCGCCATTACCGGGACGGCGATGATGAAACTGTTTTTT.

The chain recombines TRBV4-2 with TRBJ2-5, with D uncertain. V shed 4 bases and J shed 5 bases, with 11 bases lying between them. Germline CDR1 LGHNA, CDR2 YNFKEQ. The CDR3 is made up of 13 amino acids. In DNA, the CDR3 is TGTGCCAGCAGCCGAGAGGTTGGGGAGACCCAGTACTTC. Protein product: CASSREVGETQYF.

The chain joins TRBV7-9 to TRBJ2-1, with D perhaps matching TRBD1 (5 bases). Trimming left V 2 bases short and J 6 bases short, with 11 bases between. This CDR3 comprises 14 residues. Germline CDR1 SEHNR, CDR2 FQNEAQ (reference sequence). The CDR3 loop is CASSLPTVPNEQFF. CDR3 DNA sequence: TGTGCCAGCAGCTTACCGACAGTTCCCAATGAGCAGTTCTTC. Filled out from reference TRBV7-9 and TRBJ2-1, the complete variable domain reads DTGVSQNPRHKITKRGQNVTFRCDPISEHNRLYWYRQTLGQGPEFLTYFQNEAQLEKSRLLSDRFSAERPKGSFSTLEIQRTEQGDSAMYLCASSLPTVPNEQFFGPGTRLTVL.

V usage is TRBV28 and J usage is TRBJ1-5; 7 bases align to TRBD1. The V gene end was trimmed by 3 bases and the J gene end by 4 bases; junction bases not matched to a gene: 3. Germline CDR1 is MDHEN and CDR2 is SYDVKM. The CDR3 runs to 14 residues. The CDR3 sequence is CASSFDRVNQPQHF. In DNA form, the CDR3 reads TGTGCCAGCAGTTTCGACAGGGTTAATCAGCCCCAGCATTTT.

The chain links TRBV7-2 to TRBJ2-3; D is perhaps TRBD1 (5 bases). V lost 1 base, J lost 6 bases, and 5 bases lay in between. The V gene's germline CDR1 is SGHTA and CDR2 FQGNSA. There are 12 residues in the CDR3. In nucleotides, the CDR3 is TGTGCCAGCAGCTTAGACAGGGATACGCAGTATTTT. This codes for CASSLDRDTQYF.

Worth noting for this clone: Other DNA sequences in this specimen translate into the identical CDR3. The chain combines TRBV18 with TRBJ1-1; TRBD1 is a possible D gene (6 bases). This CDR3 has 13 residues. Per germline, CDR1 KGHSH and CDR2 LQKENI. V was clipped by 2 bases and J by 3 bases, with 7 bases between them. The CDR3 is CASSPRQDTEAFF. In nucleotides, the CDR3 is TGTGCCAGCTCACCAAGACAGGACACTGAAGCTTTCTTT.

The CDR3 nucleotides are TGTGCCAGCTCACCACAGGGGGTTGGCACAGATACGCAGTATTTT. It is translated as CASSPQGVGTDTQYF. This chain connects TRBV18 to TRBJ2-3; tentatively, D is TRBD1 (6 bases). This CDR3 contains 15 residues. Germline-derived CDR1 and CDR2 are KGHSH and LQKENI. Between the trimmed V and J ends, which lost 1 base and 1 base, there was a span of 9 bases. Full variable domain (outside the CDR3, taken from reference TRBV18 and TRBJ2-3): NAGVMQNPRHLVRRRGQEARLRCSPMKGHSHVYWYRQLPEEGLKFMVYLQKENIIDESGMPKERFSAEFPKEGPSILRIQQVVRGDSAAYFCASSPQGVGTDTQYFGPGTRLTVL.

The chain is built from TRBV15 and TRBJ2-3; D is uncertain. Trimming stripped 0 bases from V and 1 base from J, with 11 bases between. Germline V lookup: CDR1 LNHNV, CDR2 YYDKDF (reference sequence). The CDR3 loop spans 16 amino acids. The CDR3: CATSRDLGRGTDTQYF. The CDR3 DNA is TGTGCCACCAGCAGAGATCTTGGCCGGGGCACAGATACGCAGTATTTT. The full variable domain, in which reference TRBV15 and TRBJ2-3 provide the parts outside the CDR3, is DAMVIQNPRYQVTQFGKPVTLSCSQTLNHNVMYWYQQKSSQAPKLLFHYYDKDFNNEADTPDNFQSRRPNTSFCFLDIRSPGLGDTAMYLCATSRDLGRGTDTQYFGPGTRLTVL.

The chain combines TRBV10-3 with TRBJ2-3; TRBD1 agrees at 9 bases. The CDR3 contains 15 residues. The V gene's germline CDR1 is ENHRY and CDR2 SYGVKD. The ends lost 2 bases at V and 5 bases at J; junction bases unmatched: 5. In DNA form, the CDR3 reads TGTGCCATCAGTGAGGTGATGGACAGGGGAGATACGCAGTATTTT. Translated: CAISEVMDRGDTQYF.

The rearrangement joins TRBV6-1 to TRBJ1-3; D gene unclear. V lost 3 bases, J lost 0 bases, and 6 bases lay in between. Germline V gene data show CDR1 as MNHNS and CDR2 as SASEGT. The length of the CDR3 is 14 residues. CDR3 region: CASSDGVSGNTIYF. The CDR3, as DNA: TGTGCCAGCAGTGATGGAGTCTCTGGAAACACCATATATTTT.

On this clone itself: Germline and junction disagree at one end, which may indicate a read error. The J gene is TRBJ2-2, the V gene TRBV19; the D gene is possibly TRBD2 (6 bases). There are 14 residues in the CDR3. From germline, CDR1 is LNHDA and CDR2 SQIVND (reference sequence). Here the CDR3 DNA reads TGTGCCAGTAGTATCTTAGGGGAAGGCGGGGAGCTATTTTTT. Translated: CASSILGEGGELFF.

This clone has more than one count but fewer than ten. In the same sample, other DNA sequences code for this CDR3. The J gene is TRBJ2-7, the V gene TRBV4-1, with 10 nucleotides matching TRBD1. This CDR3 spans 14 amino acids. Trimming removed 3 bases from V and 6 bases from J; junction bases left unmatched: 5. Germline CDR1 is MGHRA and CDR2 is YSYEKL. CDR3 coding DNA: TGCGCCAGCAGCCACCGGGACAGGGGTTCCGAGCAGTACTTC. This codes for CASSHRDRGSEQYF.

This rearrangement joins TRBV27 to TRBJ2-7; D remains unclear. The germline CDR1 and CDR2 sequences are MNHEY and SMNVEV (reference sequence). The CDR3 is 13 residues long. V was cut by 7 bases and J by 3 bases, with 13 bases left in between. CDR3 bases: TGTGCCAGCAAGGAAGGGATCCACTACGAGCAGTACTTC. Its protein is CASKEGIHYEQYF.

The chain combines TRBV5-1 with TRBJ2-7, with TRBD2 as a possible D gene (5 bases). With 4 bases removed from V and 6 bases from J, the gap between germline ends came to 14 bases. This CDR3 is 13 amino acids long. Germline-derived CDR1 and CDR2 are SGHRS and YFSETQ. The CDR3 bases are TGCGCCAGCAGCGCGACGAGAGGGCTCGAGCAGTACTTC. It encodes CASSATRGLEQYF.

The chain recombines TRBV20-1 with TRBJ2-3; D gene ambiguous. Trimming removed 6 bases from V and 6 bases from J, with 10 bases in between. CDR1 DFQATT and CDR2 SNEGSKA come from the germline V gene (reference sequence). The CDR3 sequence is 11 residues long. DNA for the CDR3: TGCAGTGCACCAGTTACGGATACGCAGTATTTT. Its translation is CSAPVTDTQYF.

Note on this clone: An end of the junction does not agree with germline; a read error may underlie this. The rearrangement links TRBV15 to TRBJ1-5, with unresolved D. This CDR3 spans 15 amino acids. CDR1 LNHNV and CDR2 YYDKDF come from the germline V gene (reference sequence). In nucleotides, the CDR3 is TGTGCCACCAGCACCCTACAGAAAAGCAATCAGCTCCAGCATTTT. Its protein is CATSTLQKSNQLQHF.

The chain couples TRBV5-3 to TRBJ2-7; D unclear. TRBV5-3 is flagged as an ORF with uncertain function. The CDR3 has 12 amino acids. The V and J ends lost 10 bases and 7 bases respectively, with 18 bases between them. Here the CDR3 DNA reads TGTGCCTCTCACCCCCTGATACATGAGCAGTACTTC. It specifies CASHPLIHEQYF.

The CDR3 is CASSQGILVGGTEAFF. DNA of the CDR3: TGCGCCAGCAGCCAGGGGATCCTGGTGGGGGGCACTGAAGCTTTCTTT. The V call is TRBV4-3, the J call TRBJ1-1, with D maybe TRBD1 (5 bases). The length of the CDR3 is 16 residues. The germline V and J ends were trimmed by 3 bases and 4 bases, with 18 bases remaining between them. CDR1 is LGHNA, CDR2 YSLEER, per germline.

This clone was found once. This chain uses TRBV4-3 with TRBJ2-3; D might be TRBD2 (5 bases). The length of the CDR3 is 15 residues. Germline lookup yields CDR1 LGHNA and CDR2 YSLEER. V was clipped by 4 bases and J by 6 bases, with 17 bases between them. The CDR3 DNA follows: TGCGCCAGCAGCCCCTCCGGGCTAGCCGGGGATACGCAGTATTTT. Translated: CASSPSGLAGDTQYF.

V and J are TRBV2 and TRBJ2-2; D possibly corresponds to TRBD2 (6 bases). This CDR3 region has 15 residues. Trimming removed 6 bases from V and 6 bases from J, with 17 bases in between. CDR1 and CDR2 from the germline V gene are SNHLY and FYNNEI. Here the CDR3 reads CASREGSVSAGELFF. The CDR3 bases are TGTGCCAGCAGGGAGGGCAGCGTGAGCGCCGGGGAGCTGTTTTTT.

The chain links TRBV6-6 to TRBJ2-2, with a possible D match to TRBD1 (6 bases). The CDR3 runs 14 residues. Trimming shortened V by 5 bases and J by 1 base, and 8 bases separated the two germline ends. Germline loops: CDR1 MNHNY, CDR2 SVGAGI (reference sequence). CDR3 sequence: CASSATGNTGELFF. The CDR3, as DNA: TGTGCCAGCAGTGCGACAGGGAACACCGGGGAGCTGTTTTTT.

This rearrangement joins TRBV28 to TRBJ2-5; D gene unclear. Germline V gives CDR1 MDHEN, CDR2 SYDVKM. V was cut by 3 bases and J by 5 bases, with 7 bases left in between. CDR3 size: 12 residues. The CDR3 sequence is CASSFSWETQYF. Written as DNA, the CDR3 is TGTGCCAGCAGTTTTTCCTGGGAGACCCAGTACTTC.

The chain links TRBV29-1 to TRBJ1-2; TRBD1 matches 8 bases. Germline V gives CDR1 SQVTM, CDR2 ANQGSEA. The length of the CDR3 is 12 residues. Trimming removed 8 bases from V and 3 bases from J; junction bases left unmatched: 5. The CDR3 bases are TGCAGCACCCAGGACAGGGACTATGGCTACACCTTC. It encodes CSTQDRDYGYTF.

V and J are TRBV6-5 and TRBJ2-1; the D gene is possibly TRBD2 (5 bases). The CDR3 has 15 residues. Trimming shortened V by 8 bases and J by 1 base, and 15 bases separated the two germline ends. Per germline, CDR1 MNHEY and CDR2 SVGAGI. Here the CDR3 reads CASGKGDPSYNEQFF. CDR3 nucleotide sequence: TGTGCCAGCGGCAAGGGAGACCCGTCCTACAATGAGCAGTTCTTC.

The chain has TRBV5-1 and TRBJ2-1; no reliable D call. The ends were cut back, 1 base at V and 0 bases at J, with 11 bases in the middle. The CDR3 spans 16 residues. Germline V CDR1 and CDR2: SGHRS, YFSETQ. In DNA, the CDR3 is TGCGCCAGCAGCTTGTTGGGCGCGAGCTCCTACAATGAGCAGTTCTTC. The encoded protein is CASSLLGASSYNEQFF.

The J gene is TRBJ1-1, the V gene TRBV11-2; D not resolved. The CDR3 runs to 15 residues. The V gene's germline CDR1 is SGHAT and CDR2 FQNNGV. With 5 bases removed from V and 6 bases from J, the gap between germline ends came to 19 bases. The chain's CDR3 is CASSATNLGNAEAFF. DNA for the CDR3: TGTGCCAGCAGCGCCACGAACTTGGGCAACGCTGAAGCTTTCTTT.

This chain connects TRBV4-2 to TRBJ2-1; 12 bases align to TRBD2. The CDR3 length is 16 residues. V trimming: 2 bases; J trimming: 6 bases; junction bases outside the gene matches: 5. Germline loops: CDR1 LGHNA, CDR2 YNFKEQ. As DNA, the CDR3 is TGTGCCAGCAGCCAAACCACTAGCGGGAGGCCCAATGAGCAGTTCTTC. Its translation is CASSQTTSGRPNEQFF.

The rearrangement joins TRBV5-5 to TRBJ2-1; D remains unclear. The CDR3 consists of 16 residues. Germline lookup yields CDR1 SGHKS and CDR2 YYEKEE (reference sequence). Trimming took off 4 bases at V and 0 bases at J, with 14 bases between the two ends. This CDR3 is CASSQDDLSSYNEQFF. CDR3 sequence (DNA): TGTGCCAGCAGCCAGGACGACCTTAGCTCCTACAATGAGCAGTTCTTC.